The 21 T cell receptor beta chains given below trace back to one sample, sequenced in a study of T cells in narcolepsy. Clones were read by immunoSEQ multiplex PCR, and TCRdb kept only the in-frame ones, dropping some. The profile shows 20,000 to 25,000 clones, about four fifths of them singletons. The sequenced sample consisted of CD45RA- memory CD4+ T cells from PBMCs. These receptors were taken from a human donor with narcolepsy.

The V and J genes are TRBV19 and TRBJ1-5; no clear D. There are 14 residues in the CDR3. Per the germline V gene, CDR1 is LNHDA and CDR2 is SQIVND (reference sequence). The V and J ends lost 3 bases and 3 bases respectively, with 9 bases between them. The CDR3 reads CASSILDFNQPQHF. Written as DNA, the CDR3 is TGTGCCAGTAGTATTCTTGACTTCAATCAGCCCCAGCATTTT. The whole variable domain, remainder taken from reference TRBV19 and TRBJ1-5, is DGGITQSPKYLFRKEGQNVTLSCEQNLNHDAMYWYRQDPGQGLRLIYYSQIVNDFQKGDIAEGYSVSREKKESFPLTVTSAQKNPTAFYLCASSILDFNQPQHFGDGTRLSIL.

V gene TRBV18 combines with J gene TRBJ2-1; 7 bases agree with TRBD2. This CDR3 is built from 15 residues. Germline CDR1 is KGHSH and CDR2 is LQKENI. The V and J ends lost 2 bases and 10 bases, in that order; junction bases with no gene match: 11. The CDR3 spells CASSPKSERGEEQFF. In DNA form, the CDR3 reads TGTGCCAGCTCACCAAAGTCCGAGCGGGGCGAGGAGCAGTTCTTC.

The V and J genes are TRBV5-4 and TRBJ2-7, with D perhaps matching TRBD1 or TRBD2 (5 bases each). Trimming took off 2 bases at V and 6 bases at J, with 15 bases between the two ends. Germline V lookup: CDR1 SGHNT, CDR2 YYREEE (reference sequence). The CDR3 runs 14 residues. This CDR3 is CASSFQGAPTEQYF. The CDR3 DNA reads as TGTGCCAGCAGCTTTCAGGGAGCACCTACCGAGCAGTACTTC. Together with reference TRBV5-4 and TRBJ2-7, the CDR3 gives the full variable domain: ETGVTQSPTHLIKTRGQQVTLRCSSQSGHNTVSWYQQALGQGPQFIFQYYREEENGRGNFPPRFSGLQFPNYSSELNVNALELDDSALYLCASSFQGAPTEQYFGPGTRLTVT.

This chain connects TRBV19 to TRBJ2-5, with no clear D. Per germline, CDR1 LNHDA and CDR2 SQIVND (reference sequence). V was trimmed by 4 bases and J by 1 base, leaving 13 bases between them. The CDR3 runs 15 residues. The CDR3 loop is CASSTLLAGQETQYF. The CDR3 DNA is TGTGCCAGTAGTACTCTTTTGGCAGGCCAAGAGACCCAGTACTTC.

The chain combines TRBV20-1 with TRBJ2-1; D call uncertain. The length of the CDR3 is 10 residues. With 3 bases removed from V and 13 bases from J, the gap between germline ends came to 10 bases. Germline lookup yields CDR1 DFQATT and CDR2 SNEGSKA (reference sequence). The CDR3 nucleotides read TGCAGTGCTAGTCGGGCATTACAGTTCTTC. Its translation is CSASRALQFF.

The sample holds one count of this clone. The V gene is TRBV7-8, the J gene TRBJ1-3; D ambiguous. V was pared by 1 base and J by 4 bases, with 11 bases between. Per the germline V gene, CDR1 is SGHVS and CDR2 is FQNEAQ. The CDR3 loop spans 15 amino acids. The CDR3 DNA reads TGTGCCAGCAGCTTAGAACGACTTTACGGAAACACCATATATTTT. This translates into CASSLERLYGNTIYF.

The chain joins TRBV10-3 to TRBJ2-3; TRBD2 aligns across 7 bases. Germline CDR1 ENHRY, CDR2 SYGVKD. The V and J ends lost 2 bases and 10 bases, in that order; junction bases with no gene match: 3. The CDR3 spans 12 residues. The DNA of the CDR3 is TGTGCCATCAGTGAGGGGGGGGTTTCGCAGTATTTT. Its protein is CAISEGGVSQYF.

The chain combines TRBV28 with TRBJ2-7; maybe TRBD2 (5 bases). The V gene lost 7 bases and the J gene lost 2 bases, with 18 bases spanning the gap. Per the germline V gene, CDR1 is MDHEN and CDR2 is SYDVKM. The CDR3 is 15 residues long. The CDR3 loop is CASKKGLNPTYEQYF. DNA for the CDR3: TGTGCCAGCAAAAAAGGACTGAATCCGACCTACGAGCAGTACTTC.

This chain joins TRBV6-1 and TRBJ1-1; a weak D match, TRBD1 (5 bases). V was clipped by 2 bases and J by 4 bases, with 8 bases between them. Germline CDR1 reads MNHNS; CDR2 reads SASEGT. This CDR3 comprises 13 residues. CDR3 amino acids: CASSENRPTEAFF. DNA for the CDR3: TGTGCCAGCAGTGAAAACAGGCCCACTGAAGCTTTCTTT.

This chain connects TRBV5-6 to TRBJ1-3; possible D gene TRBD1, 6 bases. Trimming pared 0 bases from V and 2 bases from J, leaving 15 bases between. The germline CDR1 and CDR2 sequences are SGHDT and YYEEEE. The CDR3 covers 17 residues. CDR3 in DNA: TGTGCCAGCAGCTTGGTTCACAGGGTAAGAACTGGAAACACCATATATTTT. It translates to CASSLVHRVRTGNTIYF.

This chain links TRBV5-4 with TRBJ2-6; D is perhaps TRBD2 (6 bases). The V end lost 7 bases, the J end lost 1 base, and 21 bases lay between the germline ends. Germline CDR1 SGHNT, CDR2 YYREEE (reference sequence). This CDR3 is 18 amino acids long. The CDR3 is CASGTQTSTISGANVLTF. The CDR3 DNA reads TGTGCCAGCGGGACTCAGACAAGCACCATATCTGGGGCCAACGTCCTGACTTTC.

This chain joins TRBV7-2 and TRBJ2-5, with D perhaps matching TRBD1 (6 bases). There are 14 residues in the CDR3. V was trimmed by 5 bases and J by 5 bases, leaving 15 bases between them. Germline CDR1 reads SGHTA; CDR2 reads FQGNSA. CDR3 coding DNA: TGTGCCAGCAGCCTCACCAGGGGTGGCGAGACCCAGTACTTC. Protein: CASSLTRGGETQYF. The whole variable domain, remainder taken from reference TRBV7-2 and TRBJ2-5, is GAGVSQSPSNKVTEKGKDVELRCDPISGHTALYWYRQSLGQGLEFLIYFQGNSAPDKSGLPSDRFSAERTGGSVSTLTIQRTQQEDSAVYLCASSLTRGGETQYFGPGTRLLVL.

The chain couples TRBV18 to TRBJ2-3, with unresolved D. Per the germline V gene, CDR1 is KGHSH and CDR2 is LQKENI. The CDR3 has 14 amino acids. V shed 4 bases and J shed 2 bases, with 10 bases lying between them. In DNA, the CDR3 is TGTGCCAGCTCACTCTCCTCCTTCACAGATACGCAGTATTTT. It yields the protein CASSLSSFTDTQYF.

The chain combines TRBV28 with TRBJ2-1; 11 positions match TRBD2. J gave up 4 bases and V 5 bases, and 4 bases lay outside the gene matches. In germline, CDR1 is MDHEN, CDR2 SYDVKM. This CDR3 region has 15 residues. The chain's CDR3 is CASSVAGGIYNEQFF. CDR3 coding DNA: TGTGCCAGCAGTGTAGCGGGAGGGATTTACAATGAGCAGTTCTTC.

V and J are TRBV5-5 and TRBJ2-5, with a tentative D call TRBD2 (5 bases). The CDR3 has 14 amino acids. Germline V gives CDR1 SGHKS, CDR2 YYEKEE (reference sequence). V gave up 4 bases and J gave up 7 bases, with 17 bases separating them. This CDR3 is CASSPGGGAGTQYF. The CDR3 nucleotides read TGTGCCAGCAGCCCCGGAGGCGGCGCGGGGACCCAGTACTTC. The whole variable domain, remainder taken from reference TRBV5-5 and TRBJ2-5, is DAGVTQSPTHLIKTRGQQVTLRCSPISGHKSVSWYQQVLGQGPQFIFQYYEKEERGRGNFPDRFSARQFPNYSSELNVNALLLGDSALYLCASSPGGGAGTQYFGPGTRLLVL.

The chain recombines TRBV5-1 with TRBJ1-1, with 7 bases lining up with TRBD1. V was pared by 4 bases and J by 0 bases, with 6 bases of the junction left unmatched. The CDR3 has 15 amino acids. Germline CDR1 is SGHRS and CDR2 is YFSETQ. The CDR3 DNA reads TGCGCCAGCAGCCCCTCGACAGGGATGAACACTGAAGCTTTCTTT. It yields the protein CASSPSTGMNTEAFF.

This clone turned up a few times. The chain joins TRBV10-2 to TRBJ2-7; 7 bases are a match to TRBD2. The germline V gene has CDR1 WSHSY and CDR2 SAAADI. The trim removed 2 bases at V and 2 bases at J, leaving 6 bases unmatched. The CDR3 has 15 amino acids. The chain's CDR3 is CASSEPGSGAYEQYF. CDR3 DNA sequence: TGCGCCAGCAGTGAGCCCGGGAGCGGGGCCTACGAGCAGTACTTC.

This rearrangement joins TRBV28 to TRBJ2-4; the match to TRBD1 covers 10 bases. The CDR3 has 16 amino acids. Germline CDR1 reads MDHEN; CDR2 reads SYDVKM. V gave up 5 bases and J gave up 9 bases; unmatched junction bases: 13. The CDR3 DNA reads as TGTGCCAGCAGTCCTTCCCTCGGGACAGGGGTTAGCATTCAGTACTTC. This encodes CASSPSLGTGVSIQYF.

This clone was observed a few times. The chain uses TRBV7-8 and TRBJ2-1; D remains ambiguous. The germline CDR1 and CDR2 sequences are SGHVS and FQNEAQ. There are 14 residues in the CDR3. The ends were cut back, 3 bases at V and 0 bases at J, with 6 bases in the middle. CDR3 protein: CASSFPSSYNEQFF. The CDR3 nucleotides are TGTGCCAGCAGCTTCCCAAGCTCCTACAATGAGCAGTTCTTC.

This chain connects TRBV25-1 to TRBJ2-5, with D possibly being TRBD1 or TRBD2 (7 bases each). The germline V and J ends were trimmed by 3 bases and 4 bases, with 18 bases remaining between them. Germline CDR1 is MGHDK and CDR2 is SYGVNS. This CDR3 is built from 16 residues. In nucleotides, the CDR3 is TGTGCCAGCAGTGAGGGGCGCGGCAGGGGGGGAGAGACCCAGTACTTC. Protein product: CASSEGRGRGGETQYF.

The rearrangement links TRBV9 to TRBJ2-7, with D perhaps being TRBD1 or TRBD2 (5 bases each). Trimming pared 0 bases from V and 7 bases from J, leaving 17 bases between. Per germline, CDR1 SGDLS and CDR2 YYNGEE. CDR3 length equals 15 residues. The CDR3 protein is CASSVGWGSGGEQYF. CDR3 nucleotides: TGTGCCAGCAGCGTAGGGTGGGGGTCCGGCGGGGAGCAGTACTTC. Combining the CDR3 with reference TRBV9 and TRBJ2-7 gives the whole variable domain DSGVTQTPKHLITATGQRVTLRCSPRSGDLSVYWYQQSLDQGLQFLIQYYNGEERAKGNILERFSAQQFPDLHSELNLSSLELGDSALYFCASSVGWGSGGEQYFGPGTRLTVT.